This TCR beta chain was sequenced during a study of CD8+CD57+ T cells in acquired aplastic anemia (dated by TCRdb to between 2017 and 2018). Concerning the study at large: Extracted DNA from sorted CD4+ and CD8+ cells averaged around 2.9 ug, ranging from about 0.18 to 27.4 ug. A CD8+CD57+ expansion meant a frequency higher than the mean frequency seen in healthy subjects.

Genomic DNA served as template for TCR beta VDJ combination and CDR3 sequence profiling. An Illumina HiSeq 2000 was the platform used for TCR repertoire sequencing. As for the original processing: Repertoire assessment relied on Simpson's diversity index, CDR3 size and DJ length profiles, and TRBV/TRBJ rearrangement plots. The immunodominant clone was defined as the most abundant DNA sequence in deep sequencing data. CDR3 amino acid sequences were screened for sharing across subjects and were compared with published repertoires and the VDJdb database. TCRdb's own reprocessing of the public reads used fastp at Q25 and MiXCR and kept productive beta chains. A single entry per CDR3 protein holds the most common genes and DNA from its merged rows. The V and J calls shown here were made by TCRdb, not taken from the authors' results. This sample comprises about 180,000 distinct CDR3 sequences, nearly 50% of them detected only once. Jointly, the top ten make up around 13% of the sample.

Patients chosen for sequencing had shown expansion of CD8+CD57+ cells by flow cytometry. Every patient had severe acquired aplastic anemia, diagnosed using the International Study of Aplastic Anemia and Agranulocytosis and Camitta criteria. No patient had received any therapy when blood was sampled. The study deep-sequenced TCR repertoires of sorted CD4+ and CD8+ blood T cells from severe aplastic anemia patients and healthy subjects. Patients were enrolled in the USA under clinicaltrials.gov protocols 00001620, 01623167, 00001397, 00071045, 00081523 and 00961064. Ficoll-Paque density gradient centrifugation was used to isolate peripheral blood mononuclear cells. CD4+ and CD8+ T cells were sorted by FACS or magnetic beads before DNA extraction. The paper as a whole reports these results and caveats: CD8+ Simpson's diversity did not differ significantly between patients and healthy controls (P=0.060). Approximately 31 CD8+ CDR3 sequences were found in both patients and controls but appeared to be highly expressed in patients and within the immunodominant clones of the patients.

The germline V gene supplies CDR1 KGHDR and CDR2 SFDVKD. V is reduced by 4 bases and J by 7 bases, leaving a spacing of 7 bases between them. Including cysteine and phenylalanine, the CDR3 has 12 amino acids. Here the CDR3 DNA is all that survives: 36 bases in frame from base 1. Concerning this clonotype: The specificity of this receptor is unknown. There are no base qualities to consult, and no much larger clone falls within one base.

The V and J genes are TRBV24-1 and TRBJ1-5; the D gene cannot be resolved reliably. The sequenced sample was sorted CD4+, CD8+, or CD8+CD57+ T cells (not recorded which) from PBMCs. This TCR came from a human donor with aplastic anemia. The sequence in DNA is TGTGCCACCAGTGAACCAGGACAGCCCCAGCATTTT. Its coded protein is CATSEPGQPQHF.